This entry features one TCR beta chain sequence. This sample is part of a study of T-cell memory formation after mild COVID-19. Turning to the study itself: There were largely donor-specific TCR clusters.

TCRdb processed the 5' RACE reads anew with MiXCR; each CDR3 protein has one entry. The profile shows about 400,000 distinct CDR3 sequences, less than 25% of them singletons. Sequenced sample: PBMCs or a T cell subset sorted from them (not recorded which). This clonotype was obtained from an adult woman who had mild COVID-19 (a few samples of this study predate the infection). Cell type and time point are not known.

The CDR3 nucleotides read TGTGCCAGCAGCTCGACAGGGGGAGCTTTCTTT. This encodes CASSSTGGAFF. This chain connects TRBV7-9 to TRBJ1-1, with 9 positions matching TRBD1. Germline V lookup: CDR1 SEHNR, CDR2 FQNEAQ (reference sequence). With 4 bases clipped from V and 10 bases from J, the junction kept 1 base outside the gene matches. The CDR3 totals 11 residues.